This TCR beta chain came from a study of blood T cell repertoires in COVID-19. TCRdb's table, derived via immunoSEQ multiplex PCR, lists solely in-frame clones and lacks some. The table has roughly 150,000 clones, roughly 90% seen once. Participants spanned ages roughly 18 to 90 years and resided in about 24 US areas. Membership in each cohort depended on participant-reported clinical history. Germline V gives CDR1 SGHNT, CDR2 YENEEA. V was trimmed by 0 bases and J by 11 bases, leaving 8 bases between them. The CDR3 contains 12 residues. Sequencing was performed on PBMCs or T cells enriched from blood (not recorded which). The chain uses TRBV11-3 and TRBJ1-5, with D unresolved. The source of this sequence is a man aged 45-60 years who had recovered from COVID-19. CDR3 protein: CASSLDSGSQHF. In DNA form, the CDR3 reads TGTGCCAGCAGCTTAGATTCCGGTTCCCAGCATTTT.